Following are 28 T cell receptor beta chains from one sample sequenced in a study of blood T cells in healthy people across ages. A second PCR, run for about 7 to 12 cycles, used a sample-barcoded 5' primer plus a J-beta primer mix. TCRdb recomputed calls from the 5' RACE reads with MiXCR, one row per CDR3 protein. The repertoire consists of 2 million or so distinct CDR3 sequences, with around 50% occurring once and the leading ten covering less than 2.5%. The sequenced sample consisted of blood. The receptors derive from a woman aged 40 to 55 in good health.

This clonotype was found a few times. This chain links TRBV6-5 with TRBJ1-5; TRBD1 agrees at 8 bases. J lost 5 bases, V lost 6 bases, and 6 bases had no gene match. Germline V gene lookup returns CDR1 MNHEY and CDR2 SVGAGI. This CDR3 has 14 residues. Here the CDR3 reads CASSIDRGYQPQHF. The DNA of the CDR3 is TGTGCCAGCAGCATCGACAGGGGTTATCAGCCCCAGCATTTT.

The rearrangement links TRBV11-2 to TRBJ2-7; no clear D gene. The tail of the sequence fits TRBJ2-5 better, so the J call may be wrong. The CDR3 covers 15 residues. Germline loops: CDR1 SGHAT, CDR2 FQNNGV. This CDR3 is CASSLAPTYWETQYF. CDR3 DNA: TGTGCCAGCAGCTTGGCACCGACTTACTGGGAGACCCAGTACTTC.

The V and J genes are TRBV5-6 and TRBJ1-2; maybe TRBD1 (6 bases). In germline, CDR1 is SGHDT, CDR2 YYEEEE. V shed 2 bases and J shed 3 bases, with 14 bases lying between them. The CDR3 is 15 amino acids. CDR3 region: CASSFFRGADYGYTF. The CDR3 DNA sequence: TGTGCCAGCAGCTTCTTCAGGGGAGCTGACTATGGCTACACCTTC.

The chain recombines TRBV14 with TRBJ2-1; 9 nucleotides agree with TRBD2. CDR3 length: 16 amino acids. Germline assignment: CDR1 SGHDN and CDR2 FVKESK. J gave up 10 bases and V 6 bases, and 16 bases lay outside the gene matches. CDR3 in amino acids: CASRSGAGGPSLEQFF. CDR3 nucleotide sequence: TGTGCCAGCAGATCCGGAGCGGGGGGTCCTTCATTGGAGCAGTTCTTC.

The J gene is TRBJ2-6, the V gene TRBV20-1; perhaps TRBD2 as D (5 bases). V lost 3 bases, J lost 2 bases, and 8 bases lay in between. The V gene's germline CDR1 is DFQATT and CDR2 SNEGSKA (reference sequence). The CDR3 length is 14 residues. This chain's CDR3 is CSASAGPGANVLTF. CDR3 DNA: TGCAGTGCTAGTGCGGGCCCTGGGGCCAACGTCCTGACTTTC.

The rearrangement links TRBV25-1 to TRBJ1-6; D remains ambiguous. Germline V gene data show CDR1 as MGHDK and CDR2 as SYGVNS. There are 12 residues in the CDR3. V was clipped by 8 bases and J by 3 bases, with 5 bases between them. CDR3 sequence: CASGFYNSPLHF. The CDR3 DNA is TGTGCCAGCGGCTTCTATAATTCACCCCTCCACTTT.

This clonotype has a single count. This rearrangement joins TRBV2 to TRBJ1-6, with a weak D call TRBD1 (5 bases). CDR1 and CDR2 from the germline V gene are SNHLY and FYNNEI. This CDR3 comprises 16 residues. The V and J ends lost 2 bases and 10 bases respectively, with 18 bases between them. The CDR3 protein is CASSERGQGIRSPLHF. The DNA of the CDR3 is TGTGCCAGCAGTGAAAGGGGTCAGGGTATAAGGTCACCCCTCCACTTT.

This clonotype showed up just a few times. The rearrangement links TRBV4-2 to TRBJ1-2; TRBD1 agrees at 10 bases. The CDR3 has 18 residues. V was clipped by 3 bases and J by 8 bases; unmatched bases: 18. Germline V gives CDR1 LGHNA, CDR2 YNFKEQ. The CDR3 loop reads CASSHLRRTGQGMGGYTF. CDR3 sequence (DNA): TGTGCCAGCAGCCACCTGAGAAGGACGGGACAGGGGATGGGAGGCTACACCTTC.

V usage is TRBV29-1 and J usage is TRBJ2-5, with 7 positions matching TRBD2. Germline lookup yields CDR1 SQVTM and CDR2 ANQGSEA. The ends lost 4 bases at V and 1 base at J; junction bases unmatched: 9. The CDR3 is made up of 15 amino acids. The CDR3 coding sequence is TGCAGCGTTGTCCTGACTAGCACAAGCCAAGAGACCCAGTACTTC. Amino acid sequence: CSVVLTSTSQETQYF.

The chain joins TRBV29-1 to TRBJ2-5; 9 bases are a match to TRBD1. The germline CDR1 and CDR2 sequences are SQVTM and ANQGSEA. This CDR3 spans 13 amino acids. The V and J ends lost 5 bases and 5 bases, in that order; junction bases with no gene match: 6. CDR3: CSVKQGAGETQYF. The CDR3 nucleotides are TGCAGCGTTAAACAGGGGGCCGGGGAGACCCAGTACTTC. The variable domain in full, with the rest retrieved from reference TRBV29-1 and TRBJ2-5, is SAVISQKPSRDICQRGTSLTIQCQVDSQVTMMFWYRQQPGQSLTLIATANQGSEATYESGFVIDKFPISRPNLTFSTLTVSNMSPEDSSIYLCSVKQGAGETQYFGPGTRLLVL.

The table lists this clonotype with a few counts. The rearrangement uses TRBV10-3 and TRBJ2-3; 10 bases match TRBD2. Germline lookup yields CDR1 ENHRY and CDR2 SYGVKD. The CDR3 contains 15 residues. V gave up 8 bases and J gave up 5 bases; unmatched junction bases: 10. CDR3 DNA: TGTGCCATCGCGAGGAGCGGGGGGGCCGTAGATACGCAGTATTTT. Residues: CAIARSGGAVDTQYF.

Details on this clonotype: The junction does not match germline at one end; this may be a read error. V and J are TRBV28 and TRBJ1-2, with a weak D call TRBD1 (6 bases). The length of the CDR3 is 12 residues. Germline V gives CDR1 MDHEN, CDR2 SYDVKM. The CDR3, as DNA: TGTGCCAGTACAGGGATTAACTATGGCTACATCTTC. Protein product: CASTGINYGYIF.

This chain connects TRBV29-1 to TRBJ1-4, with 8 bases identical to TRBD1. V was clipped by 6 bases and J by 8 bases; unmatched bases: 8. This CDR3 contains 13 residues. Looked up from germline, CDR1 is SQVTM and CDR2 is ANQGSEA. CDR3 residues: CSVPGTGVEKLFF. As DNA, the CDR3 is TGCAGCGTCCCCGGGACAGGAGTGGAAAAACTGTTTTTT.

This clonotype has a handful of counts. V gene TRBV28 combines with J gene TRBJ1-2; perhaps TRBD1 as D (5 bases). V was shortened by 5 bases and J by 3 bases, with 13 bases between the two germline ends. Germline values: CDR1 MDHEN, CDR2 SYDVKM. CDR3 length equals 14 residues. The CDR3 region is CASSRPRVDYGYTF. The DNA for the CDR3 is TGTGCCAGCAGTCGTCCCAGGGTTGACTATGGCTACACCTTC.

This chain connects TRBV12-3 or TRBV12-4 to TRBJ2-3; 8 bases are shared with TRBD2. V trimming: 3 bases; J trimming: 2 bases; junction bases outside the gene matches: 4. This CDR3 is built from 15 residues. DNA of the CDR3: TGTGCCAGCAGTTTCGGGGGGGTCTCCACAGATACGCAGTATTTT. Translation gives CASSFGGVSTDTQYF.

The chain is built from TRBV27 and TRBJ2-3; 11 bases map to TRBD2. With V trimmed by 5 bases and J by 1 base, 8 bases remained unmatched. The CDR3 covers 17 residues. The germline V gene encodes CDR1 MNHEY and CDR2 SMNVEV (reference sequence). CDR3 in DNA: TGTGCCAGCAGTGTCCTCGGACTAGCGGGTCGCACAGATACGCAGTATTTT. This translates into CASSVLGLAGRTDTQYF.

This clonotype was recorded a few times. Here the CDR3 DNA reads TGTGCCAGCAACGCCCAGGGGAATGAAGCTTTCTTT. Its translation: CASNAQGNEAFF. This chain links TRBV12-3 or TRBV12-4 with TRBJ1-1; D is possibly TRBD1 (6 bases). Trimming stripped 7 bases from V and 7 bases from J, with 13 bases between. The CDR3 has 12 amino acids.

The chain has TRBV5-6 and TRBJ2-3, with TRBD1 matching over 8 bases. Trimming removed 4 bases from V and 1 base from J; junction bases left unmatched: 14. CDR3 length: 18 amino acids. Germline V gives CDR1 SGHDT, CDR2 YYEEEE. CDR3 amino acids: CASSPLGGQGVRTDTQYF. Here the CDR3 DNA reads TGTGCCAGCAGCCCCCTTGGCGGACAGGGAGTTCGCACAGATACGCAGTATTTT.

The chain is built from TRBV6-1 and TRBJ1-2, with D perhaps TRBD1 (6 bases). This CDR3 contains 13 residues. Trimming cost V 10 bases and J 13 bases, with 25 bases left between them. Germline loops: CDR1 MNHNS, CDR2 SASEGT. The CDR3 spells CANIGRTAPISTF. The CDR3 region has the DNA TGTGCCAACATAGGGAGGACAGCTCCAATTTCCACCTTC.

The V call is TRBV20-1, the J call TRBJ2-1, with TRBD2 matching 10 bases. Germline V gene sequence: CDR1 DFQATT, CDR2 SNEGSKA (reference sequence). With 1 base clipped from V and 4 bases from J, the junction kept 7 bases outside the gene matches. The CDR3 loop spans 16 amino acids. The CDR3 region is CSARGEAGGKYNEQFF. The CDR3 coding sequence is TGCAGTGCTAGAGGGGAAGCGGGGGGGAAATACAATGAGCAGTTCTTC.

This clonotype came up a few times. V usage is TRBV7-6 and J usage is TRBJ1-2, with a possible D match to TRBD1 (5 bases). Trimming took off 1 base at V and 8 bases at J, with 14 bases between the two ends. The CDR3 covers 14 residues. Per the germline V gene, CDR1 is SGHVS and CDR2 is FNYEAQ. The CDR3 sequence: CASSLGGDKGGYTF. CDR3 in DNA: TGTGCCAGCAGCTTAGGAGGGGATAAGGGAGGCTACACCTTC.

The gene calls are TRBV4-1 and TRBJ2-3, with D maybe TRBD1 (6 bases). V dropped 3 bases and J dropped 1 base, with 14 bases sitting between them. The CDR3 has 16 amino acids. The V gene's germline CDR1 is MGHRA and CDR2 YSYEKL. For the CDR3, the DNA is TGCGCCAGCAGCCAGTTGCAGGGGCTTGGCACAGATACGCAGTATTTT. Residues: CASSQLQGLGTDTQYF.

The V call is TRBV7-2, the J call TRBJ1-5; TRBD1 matches at 7 bases. This CDR3 is built from 16 residues. CDR1 is SGHTA, CDR2 FQGNSA, per germline. V lost 1 base, J lost 1 base, and 4 bases stayed unmatched. The DNA of the CDR3 is TGTGCCAGCAGCTTAGAAGGGGGCTGGAGCAATCAGCCCCAGCATTTT. Residues: CASSLEGGWSNQPQHF.

This clonotype was seen more than once but under ten times. V usage is TRBV6-1 and J usage is TRBJ2-4, with TRBD1 identical over 7 bases. Trimming took 6 bases from V and 8 from J; bases not matched to a gene: 10. Per germline, CDR1 MNHNS and CDR2 SASEGT. The CDR3 runs 14 residues. The CDR3 spells CASRLLQGTDIQYF. The CDR3 bases are TGTGCCAGCAGACTCTTACAGGGGACGGACATTCAGTACTTC.

The J gene is TRBJ2-4, the V gene TRBV18; weak D call: TRBD1 (6 bases). V lost 0 bases and J 13 bases, leaving 13 bases between the germline ends. The CDR3 consists of 13 residues. Germline lookup yields CDR1 KGHSH and CDR2 LQKENI. CDR3 nucleotides: TGTGCCAGCTCACCACCCGTGGCTCAGGGGCAGTACTTC. This codes for CASSPPVAQGQYF.

This clonotype has ten or more counts. The chain carries TRBV7-2 and TRBJ2-3; D is unclear. V was clipped by 5 bases and J by 3 bases, with 6 bases between them. The CDR3 totals 12 residues. Germline V CDR1 and CDR2: SGHTA, FQGNSA. CDR3 sequence reads: CASSRLTDTQYF. DNA for the CDR3: TGTGCCAGCAGCCGTCTGACAGATACGCAGTATTTT.

The chain uses TRBV4-3 and TRBJ1-2; D uncertain. V was clipped by 3 bases and J by 4 bases, with 15 bases between them. Per the germline V gene, CDR1 is LGHNA and CDR2 is YSLEER. The CDR3 consists of 15 residues. The chain's CDR3 is CASSQEGSPFYGYTF. The CDR3 DNA follows: TGCGCCAGCAGCCAGGAAGGGTCCCCATTCTATGGCTACACCTTC.

V and J are TRBV6-5 and TRBJ1-6; weak D call: TRBD1 (6 bases). This CDR3 spans 15 amino acids. Trimming stripped 2 bases from V and 7 bases from J, with 12 bases between. The germline gives CDR1 MNHEY, CDR2 SVGAGI. For the CDR3, the DNA is TGTGCCAGCAGTTACGGGGGCGTGGGAAATTCACCCCTCCACTTT. Amino acid sequence: CASSYGGVGNSPLHF.